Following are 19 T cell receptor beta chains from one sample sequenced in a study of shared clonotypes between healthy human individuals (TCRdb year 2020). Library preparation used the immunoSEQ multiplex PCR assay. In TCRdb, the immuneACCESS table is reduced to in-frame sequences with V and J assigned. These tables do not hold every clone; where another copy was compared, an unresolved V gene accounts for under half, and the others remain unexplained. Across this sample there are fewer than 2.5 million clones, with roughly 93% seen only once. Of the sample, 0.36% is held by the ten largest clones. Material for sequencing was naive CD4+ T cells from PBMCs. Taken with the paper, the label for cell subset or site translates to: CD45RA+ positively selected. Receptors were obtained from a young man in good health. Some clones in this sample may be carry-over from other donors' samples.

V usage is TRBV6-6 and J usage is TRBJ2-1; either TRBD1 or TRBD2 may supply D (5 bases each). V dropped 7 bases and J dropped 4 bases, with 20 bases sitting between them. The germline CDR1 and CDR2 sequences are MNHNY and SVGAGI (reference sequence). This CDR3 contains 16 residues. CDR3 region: CASTKGRSETYNEQFF. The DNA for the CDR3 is TGTGCCAGCACCAAGGGGAGAAGTGAGACTTACAATGAGCAGTTCTTC.

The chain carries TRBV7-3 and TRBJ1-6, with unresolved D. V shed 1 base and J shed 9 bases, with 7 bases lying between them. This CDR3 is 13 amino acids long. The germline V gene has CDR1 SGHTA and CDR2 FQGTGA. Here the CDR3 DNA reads TGTGCCAGCAGCTTAAGTTCAGGTTCACCCCTCCACTTT. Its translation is CASSLSSGSPLHF.

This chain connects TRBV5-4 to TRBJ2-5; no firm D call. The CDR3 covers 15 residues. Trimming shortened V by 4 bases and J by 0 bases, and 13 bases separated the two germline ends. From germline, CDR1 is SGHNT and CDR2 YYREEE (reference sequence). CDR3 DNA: TGTGCCAGCAGCCCTCCTGCCACTCACCAAGAGACCCAGTACTTC. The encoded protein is CASSPPATHQETQYF.

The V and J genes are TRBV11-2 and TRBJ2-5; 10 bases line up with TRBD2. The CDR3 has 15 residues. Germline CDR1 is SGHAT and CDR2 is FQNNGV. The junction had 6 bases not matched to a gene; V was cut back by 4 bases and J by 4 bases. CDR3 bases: TGTGCCAGCAGCTCCTCTAGCGGGAGAGCAGAGACCCAGTACTTC. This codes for CASSSSSGRAETQYF.

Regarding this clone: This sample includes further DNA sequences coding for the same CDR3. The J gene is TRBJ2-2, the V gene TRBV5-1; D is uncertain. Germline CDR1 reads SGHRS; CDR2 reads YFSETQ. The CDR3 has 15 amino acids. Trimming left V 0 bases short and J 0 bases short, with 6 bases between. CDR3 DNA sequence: TGCGCCAGCAGCTTGGGTCCACCGAACACCGGGGAGCTGTTTTTT. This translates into CASSLGPPNTGELFF.

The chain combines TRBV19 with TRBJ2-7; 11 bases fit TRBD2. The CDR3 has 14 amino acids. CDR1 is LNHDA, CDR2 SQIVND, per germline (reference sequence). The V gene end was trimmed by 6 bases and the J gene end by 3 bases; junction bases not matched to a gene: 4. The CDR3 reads CASRRLAGNYEQYF. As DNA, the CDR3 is TGTGCCAGTAGAAGACTAGCGGGAAACTACGAGCAGTACTTC.

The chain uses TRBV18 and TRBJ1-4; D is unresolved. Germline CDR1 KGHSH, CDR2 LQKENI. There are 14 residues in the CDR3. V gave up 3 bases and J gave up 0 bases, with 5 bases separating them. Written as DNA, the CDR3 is TGTGCCAGCTCACCGCCCGCAACTAATGAAAAACTGTTTTTT. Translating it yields CASSPPATNEKLFF.

Here the CDR3 reads CASSLIPAVYEQYF. Here the CDR3 DNA reads TGTGCCAGCAGTTTAATTCCCGCGGTCTACGAGCAGTACTTC. The chain employs TRBV28 and TRBJ2-7; the D is unclear. Trimming took 2 bases from V and 3 from J, leaving 11 bases between them. Germline CDR1 reads MDHEN; CDR2 reads SYDVKM. The CDR3 sequence is 14 residues long.

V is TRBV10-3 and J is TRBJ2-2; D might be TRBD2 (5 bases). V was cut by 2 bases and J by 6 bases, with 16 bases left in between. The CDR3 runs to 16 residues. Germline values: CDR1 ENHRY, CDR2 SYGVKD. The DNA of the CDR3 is TGTGCCATCAGTGAGGGTAGAGGGTTGAAGGCCGGGGAGCTGTTTTTT. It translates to CAISEGRGLKAGELFF.

The CDR3 bases are TGTGCCAGCAGCTCCTATAATGAAAAACTGTTTTTT. It codes for CASSSYNEKLFF. The chain links TRBV7-9 to TRBJ1-4; D not certain. Germline V gene lookup returns CDR1 SEHNR and CDR2 FQNEAQ (reference sequence). The CDR3 sequence is 12 residues long. Trimming pared 4 bases from V and 4 bases from J, leaving 4 bases between. The whole variable domain, filled in from reference TRBV7-9 and TRBJ1-4, reads DTGVSQNPRHKITKRGQNVTFRCDPISEHNRLYWYRQTLGQGPEFLTYFQNEAQLEKSRLLSDRFSAERPKGSFSTLEIQRTEQGDSAMYLCASSSYNEKLFFGSGTQLSVL.

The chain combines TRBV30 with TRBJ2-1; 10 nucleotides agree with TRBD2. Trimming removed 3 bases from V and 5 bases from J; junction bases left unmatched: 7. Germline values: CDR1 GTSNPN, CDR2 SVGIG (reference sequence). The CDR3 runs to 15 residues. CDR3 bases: TGTGCCTGGAGCCTACTAGCGGGACTCAACAATGAGCAGTTCTTC. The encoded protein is CAWSLLAGLNNEQFF.

The CDR3 coding sequence is TGCAGCGTTTCCCTTTGGGGACAGCCGGAGAACACTGAAGCTTTCTTT. Its translation: CSVSLWGQPENTEAFF. V is TRBV29-1 and J is TRBJ1-1; 7 bases line up with TRBD1. The CDR3 loop spans 16 amino acids. Trimming removed 5 bases from V and 1 base from J; junction bases left unmatched: 13. Germline CDR1 is SQVTM and CDR2 is ANQGSEA. The complete variable domain, with remaining parts taken from reference TRBV29-1 and TRBJ1-1, reads SAVISQKPSRDICQRGTSLTIQCQVDSQVTMMFWYRQQPGQSLTLIATANQGSEATYESGFVIDKFPISRPNLTFSTLTVSNMSPEDSSIYLCSVSLWGQPENTEAFFGQGTRLTVV.

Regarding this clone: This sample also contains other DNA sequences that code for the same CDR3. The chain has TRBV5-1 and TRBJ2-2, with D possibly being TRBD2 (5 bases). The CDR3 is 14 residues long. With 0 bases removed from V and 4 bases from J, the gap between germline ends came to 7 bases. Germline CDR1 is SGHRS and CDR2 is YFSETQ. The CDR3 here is CASSLETTTGELFF. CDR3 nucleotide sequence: TGCGCCAGCAGCTTGGAGACTACCACCGGGGAGCTGTTTTTT.

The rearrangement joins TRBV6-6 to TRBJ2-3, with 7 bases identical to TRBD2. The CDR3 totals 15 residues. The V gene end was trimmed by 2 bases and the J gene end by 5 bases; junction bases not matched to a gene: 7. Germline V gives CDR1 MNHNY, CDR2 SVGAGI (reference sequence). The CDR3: CASSYGKSGGDTQYF. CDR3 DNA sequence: TGTGCCAGCAGTTACGGGAAATCGGGGGGAGATACGCAGTATTTT.

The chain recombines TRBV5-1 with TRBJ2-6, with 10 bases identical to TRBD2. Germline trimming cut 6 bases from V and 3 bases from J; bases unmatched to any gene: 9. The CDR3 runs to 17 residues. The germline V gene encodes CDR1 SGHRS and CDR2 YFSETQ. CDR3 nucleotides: TGCGCCAGCAACTCCGGGGTAGCGGGAGGTGGGGCCAACGTCCTGACTTTC. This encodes CASNSGVAGGGANVLTF.

The CDR3 spells CASRLSSPYGYTF. The CDR3 DNA follows: TGTGCCAGTCGTCTATCTTCCCCCTATGGCTACACCTTC. This chain links TRBV6-5 with TRBJ1-2, with unresolved D. From germline, CDR1 is MNHEY and CDR2 SVGAGI. Trimming pared 9 bases from V and 4 bases from J, leaving 15 bases between. This CDR3 is built from 13 residues.

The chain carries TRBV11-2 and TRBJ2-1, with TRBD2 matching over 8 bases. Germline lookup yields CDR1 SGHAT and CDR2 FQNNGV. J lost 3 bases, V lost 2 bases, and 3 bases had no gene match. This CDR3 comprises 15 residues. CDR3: CASSLRSGGYNEQFF. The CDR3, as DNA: TGTGCCAGCAGCTTACGGAGCGGGGGCTACAATGAGCAGTTCTTC.

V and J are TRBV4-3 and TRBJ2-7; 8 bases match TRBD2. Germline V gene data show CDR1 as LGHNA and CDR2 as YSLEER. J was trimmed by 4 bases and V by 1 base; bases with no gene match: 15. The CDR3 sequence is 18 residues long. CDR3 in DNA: TGCGCCAGCAGCCAAGGACTAGCGCCATCCAACAAAGATTACGAGCAGTACTTC. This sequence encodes CASSQGLAPSNKDYEQYF.

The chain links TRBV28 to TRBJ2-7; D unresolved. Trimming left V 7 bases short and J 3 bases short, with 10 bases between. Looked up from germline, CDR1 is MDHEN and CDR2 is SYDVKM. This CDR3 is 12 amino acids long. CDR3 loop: CASNFHGYEQYF. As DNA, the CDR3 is TGTGCCAGCAATTTCCACGGCTACGAGCAGTACTTC. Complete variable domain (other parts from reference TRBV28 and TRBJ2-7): DVKVTQSSRYLVKRTGEKVFLECVQDMDHENMFWYRQDPGLGLRLIYFSYDVKMKEKGDIPEGYSVSREKKERFSLILESASTNQTSMYLCASNFHGYEQYFGPGTRLTVT.